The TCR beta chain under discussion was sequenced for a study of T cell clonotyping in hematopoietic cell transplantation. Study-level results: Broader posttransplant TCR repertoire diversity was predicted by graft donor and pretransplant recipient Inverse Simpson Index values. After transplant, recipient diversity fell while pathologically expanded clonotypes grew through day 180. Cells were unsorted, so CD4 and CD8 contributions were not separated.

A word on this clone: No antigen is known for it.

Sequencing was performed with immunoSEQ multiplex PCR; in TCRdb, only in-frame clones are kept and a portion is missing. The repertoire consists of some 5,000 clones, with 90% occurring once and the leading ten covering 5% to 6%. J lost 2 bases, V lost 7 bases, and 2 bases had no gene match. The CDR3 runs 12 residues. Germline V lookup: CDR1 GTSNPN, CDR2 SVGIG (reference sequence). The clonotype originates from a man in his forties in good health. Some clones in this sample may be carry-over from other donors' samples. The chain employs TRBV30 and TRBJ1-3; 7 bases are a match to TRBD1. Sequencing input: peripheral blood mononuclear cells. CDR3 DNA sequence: TGTGCCTCTGGACAGGCTGGAAACACCATATATTTT. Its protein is CASGQAGNTIYF.